This T cell receptor (beta chain) was found in a study of blood T cell repertoires in COVID-19. Sequenced by immunoSEQ multiplex PCR; TCRdb stores in-frame clones only, minus some. This table has some 500,000 clones, over 75% appearing once. The clonotype originates from a woman between 40 and 55 years old who had recovered from COVID-19. The sequencing sample was made of PBMCs or T cells enriched from blood (not recorded which).

The CDR3 spells CATSDLSATSSYNEQFF. CDR3 nucleotides: TGTGCCACCAGTGATTTGAGCGCGACTAGCTCCTACAATGAGCAGTTCTTC. V gene TRBV24-1 combines with J gene TRBJ2-1; the D gene is possibly TRBD2 (6 bases). The germline CDR1 and CDR2 sequences are KGHDR and SFDVKD. The CDR3 is 17 residues long. Trimming pared 0 bases from V and 0 bases from J, leaving 11 bases between.